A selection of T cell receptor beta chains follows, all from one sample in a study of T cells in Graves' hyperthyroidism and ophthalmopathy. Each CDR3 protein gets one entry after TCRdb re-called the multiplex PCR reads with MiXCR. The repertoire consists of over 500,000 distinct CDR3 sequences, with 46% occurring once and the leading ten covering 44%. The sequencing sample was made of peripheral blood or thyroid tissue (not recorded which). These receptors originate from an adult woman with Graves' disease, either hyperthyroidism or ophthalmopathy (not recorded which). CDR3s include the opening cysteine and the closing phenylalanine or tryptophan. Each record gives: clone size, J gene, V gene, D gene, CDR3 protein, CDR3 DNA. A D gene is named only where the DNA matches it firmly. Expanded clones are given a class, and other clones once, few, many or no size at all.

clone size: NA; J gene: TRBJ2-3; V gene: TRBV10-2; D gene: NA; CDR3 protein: CASSDSRGGSRPSTDTQYF; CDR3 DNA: TGCGCCAGCAGTGACAGTCGTGGCGGGTCCAGACCCAGCACAGATACGCAGTATTTT
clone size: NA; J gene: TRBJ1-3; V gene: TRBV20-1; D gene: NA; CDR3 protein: CSAREGGAGNTIYF; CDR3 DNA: TGCAGTGCTAGAGAAGGTGGAGCTGGAAACACCATATATTTT
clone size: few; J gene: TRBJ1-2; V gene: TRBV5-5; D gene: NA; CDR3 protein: CASSLGGALGYTF; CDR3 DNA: TGTGCCAGCAGCTTGGGGGGGGCGCTTGGCTACACCTTC
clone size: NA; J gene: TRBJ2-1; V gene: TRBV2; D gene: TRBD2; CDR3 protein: CASVRTSGSVNEQFF; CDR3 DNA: TGTGCCAGCGTGAGGACTAGCGGGAGTGTAAATGAGCAGTTCTTC
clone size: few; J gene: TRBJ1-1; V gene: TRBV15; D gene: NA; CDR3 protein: CATSRERDWVVGRGEAFF; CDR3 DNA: TGTGCCACCAGCAGAGAACGGGACTGGGTGGTAGGGCGAGGTGAAGCTTTCTTT
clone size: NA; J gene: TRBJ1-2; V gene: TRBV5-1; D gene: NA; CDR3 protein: CASSLWSGGDSGYGYTF; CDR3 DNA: TGCGCCAGCAGCTTATGGTCCGGCGGGGACTCGGGCTATGGCTACACCTTC
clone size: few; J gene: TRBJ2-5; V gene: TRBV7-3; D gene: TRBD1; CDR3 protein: CANSDTGQSQETQYF; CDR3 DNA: TGTGCCAACAGCGACACGGGACAGAGCCAAGAGACCCAGTACTTC
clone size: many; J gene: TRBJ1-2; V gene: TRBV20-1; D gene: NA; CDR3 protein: CRADRGGDYGYTF; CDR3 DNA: TGCAGGGCCGACCGCGGAGGGGATTATGGCTACACCTTC
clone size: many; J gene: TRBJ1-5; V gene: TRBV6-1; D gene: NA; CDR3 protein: CASSESGLNQPQHF; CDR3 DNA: TGTGCCAGCAGTGAGTCTGGGTTGAATCAGCCCCAGCATTTT
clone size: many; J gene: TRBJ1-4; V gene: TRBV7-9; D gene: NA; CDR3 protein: CASSAQGKGLFF; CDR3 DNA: TGTGCCAGCAGCGCTCAGGGGAAGGGACTGTTTTTT
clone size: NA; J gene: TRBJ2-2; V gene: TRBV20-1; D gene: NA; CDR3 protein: CSARGDKPNTGELFF; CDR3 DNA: TGCAGTGCTAGAGGGGACAAGCCGAACACCGGGGAGCTGTTTTTT
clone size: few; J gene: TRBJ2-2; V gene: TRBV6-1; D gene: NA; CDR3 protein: CASKPPGAGELFF; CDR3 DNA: TGTGCCAGCAAACCACCGGGTGCCGGGGAGCTGTTTTTT
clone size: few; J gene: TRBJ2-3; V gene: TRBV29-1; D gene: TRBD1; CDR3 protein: CSARQGGTDTQYF; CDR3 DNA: TGCAGCGCTAGACAGGGGGGAACAGATACGCAGTATTTT
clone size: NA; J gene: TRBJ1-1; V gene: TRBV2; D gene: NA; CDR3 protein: CASSDGLSTEAFF; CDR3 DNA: TGTGCCAGCAGTGACGGACTTAGCACTGAAGCTTTCTTT
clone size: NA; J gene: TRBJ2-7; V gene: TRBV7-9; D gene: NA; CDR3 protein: CASSLSAGDYYEQYF; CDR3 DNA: TGTGCCAGCAGCTTGTCAGCAGGAGACTACTACGAGCAGTACTTC
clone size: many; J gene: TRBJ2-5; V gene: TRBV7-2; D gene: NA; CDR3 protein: CASSLVRETQYF; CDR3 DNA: TGTGCCAGCAGCTTAGTTCGGGAGACCCAGTACTTC
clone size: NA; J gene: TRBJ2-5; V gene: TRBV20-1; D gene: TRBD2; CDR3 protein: CSARPSGGHQETQYF; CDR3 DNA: TGCAGTGCTAGACCTAGCGGGGGGCACCAAGAGACCCAGTACTTC
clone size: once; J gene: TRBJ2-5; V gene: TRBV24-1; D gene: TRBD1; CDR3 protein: CATSDRGRMRSDQETQHF; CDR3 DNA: TGTGCCACCAGCGACAGGGGCAGGATGCGCAGCGACCAAGAGACCCAGCACTTC
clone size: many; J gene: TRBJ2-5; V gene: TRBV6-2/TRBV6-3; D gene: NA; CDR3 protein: CASSATGAQYF; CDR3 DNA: TGTGCCAGCAGTGCCACGGGGGCCCAGTACTTC
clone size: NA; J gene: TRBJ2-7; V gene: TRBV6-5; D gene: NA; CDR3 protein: CASSYFDGYEQYF; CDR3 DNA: TGTGCCAGCAGTTATTTCGACGGCTACGAGCAGTACTTC
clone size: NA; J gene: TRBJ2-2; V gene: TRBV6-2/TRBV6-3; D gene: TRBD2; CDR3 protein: CASRDLAGGVGELFF; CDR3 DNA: TGTGCCAGCAGAGATCTAGCGGGAGGCGTCGGGGAGCTGTTTTTT
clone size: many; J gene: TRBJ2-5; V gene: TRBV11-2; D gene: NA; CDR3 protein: CASRQLTSALGTQYF; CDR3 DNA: TGTGCCAGCCGGCAGTTAACTTCCGCGCTCGGGACCCAGTACTTC
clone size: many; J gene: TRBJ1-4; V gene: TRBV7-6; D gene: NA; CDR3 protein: CASSPGLGEKLFF; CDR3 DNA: TGTGCCAGCAGTCCGGGCCTGGGGGAAAAACTGTTTTTT
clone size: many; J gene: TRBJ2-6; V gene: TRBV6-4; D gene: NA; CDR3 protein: CASSDTEGATGANVLTF; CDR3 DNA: TGTGCCAGCAGCGACACCGAGGGAGCCACTGGGGCCAACGTCCTGACTTTC
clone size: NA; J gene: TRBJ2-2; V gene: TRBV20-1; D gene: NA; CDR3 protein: CSATVRRGTGELFF; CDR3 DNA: TGCAGTGCTACAGTCCGTAGGGGCACCGGGGAGCTGTTTTTT
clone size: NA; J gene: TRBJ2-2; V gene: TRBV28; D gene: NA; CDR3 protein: CASSLRAIGELFF; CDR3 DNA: TGTGCCAGCAGTTTGAGGGCCATCGGGGAGCTGTTTTTT
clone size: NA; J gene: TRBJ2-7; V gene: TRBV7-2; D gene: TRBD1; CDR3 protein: CASSPPGTGKGYEQYF; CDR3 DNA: TGTGCCAGCTCACCTCCCGGGACAGGGAAAGGCTACGAGCAGTACTTC
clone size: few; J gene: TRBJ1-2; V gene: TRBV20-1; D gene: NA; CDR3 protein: CSAFIRDTSGDDGYTF; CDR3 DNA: TGCAGTGCTTTCATCCGGGACACTTCCGGGGACGATGGCTACACCTTC
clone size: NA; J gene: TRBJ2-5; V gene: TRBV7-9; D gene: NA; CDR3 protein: CASSLQGNEETQCF; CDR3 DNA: TGTGCCAGCAGCTTGCAAGGGAATGAGGAGACCCAGTGCTTC
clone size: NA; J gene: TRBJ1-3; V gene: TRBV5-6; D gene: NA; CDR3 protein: CATQRGSGVSGNTIYF; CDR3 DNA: TGTGCGACACAGAGGGGATCGGGGGTCTCTGGAAACACCATATATTTT
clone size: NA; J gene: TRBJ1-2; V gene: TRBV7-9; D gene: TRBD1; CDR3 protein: CASNPTGAGRQGYTF; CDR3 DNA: TGTGCCAGCAACCCCACAGGGGCAGGGCGTCAAGGCTACACCTTC
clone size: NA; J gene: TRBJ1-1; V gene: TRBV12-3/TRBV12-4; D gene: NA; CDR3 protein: CASNGGGTPGNTEAFF; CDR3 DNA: TGTGCCAGCAATGGCGGAGGGACCCCTGGGAACACTGAAGCTTTCTTT
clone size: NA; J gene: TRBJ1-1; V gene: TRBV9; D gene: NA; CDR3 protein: CASSAQQGLEAFF; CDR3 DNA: TGTGCCAGCAGCGCCCAACAGGGACTTGAAGCTTTCTTT
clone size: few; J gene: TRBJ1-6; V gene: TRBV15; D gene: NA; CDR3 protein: CATSRDQDRRNSPLHF; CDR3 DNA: TGTGCCACCAGCAGAGATCAAGACAGGAGAAATTCACCCCTCCACTTT
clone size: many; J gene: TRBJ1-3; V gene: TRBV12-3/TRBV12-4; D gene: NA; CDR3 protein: CASSPVSGGGNTIYF; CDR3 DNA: TGTGCCAGCAGCCCCGTGTCAGGCGGTGGAAACACCATATATTTT
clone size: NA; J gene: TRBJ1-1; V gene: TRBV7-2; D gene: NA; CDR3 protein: CASSLGTDPLRAFF; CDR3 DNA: TGTGCCAGCAGCTTAGGGACAGACCCACTGAGGGCTTTCTTT
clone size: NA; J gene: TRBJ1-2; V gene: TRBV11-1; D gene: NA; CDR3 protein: CASSPNLILAWGYTF; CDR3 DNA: TGTGCCAGCAGCCCTAATCTCATCCTTGCTTGGGGCTACACCTTC
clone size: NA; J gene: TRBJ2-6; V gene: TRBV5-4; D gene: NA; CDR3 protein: CASSMGGRAVSGANVLTF; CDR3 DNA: TGTGCCAGCAGCATGGGGGGCAGGGCGGTCTCTGGGGCCAACGTCCTGACTTTC
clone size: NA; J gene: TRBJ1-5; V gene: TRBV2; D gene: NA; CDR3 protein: CASSWGRPANQPQHF; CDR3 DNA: TGTGCCAGCAGCTGGGGGAGGCCAGCCAATCAGCCCCAGCATTTT
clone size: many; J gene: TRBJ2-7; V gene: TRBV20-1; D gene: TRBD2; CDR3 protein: CSATSGRYEQYF; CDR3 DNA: TGCAGTGCGACTAGCGGGAGGTACGAGCAGTACTTC
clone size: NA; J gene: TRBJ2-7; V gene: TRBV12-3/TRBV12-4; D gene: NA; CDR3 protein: CASSVTREQYF; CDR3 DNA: TGTGCCAGCAGTGTGACAAGGGAGCAGTACTTC
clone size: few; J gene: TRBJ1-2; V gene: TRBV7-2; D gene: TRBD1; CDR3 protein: CASSSKTGHYGYTF; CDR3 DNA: TGTGCCAGCAGCTCCAAGACAGGGCACTATGGCTACACCTTC
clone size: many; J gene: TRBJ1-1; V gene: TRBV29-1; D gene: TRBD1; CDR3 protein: CSVPGQGSGTEAFF; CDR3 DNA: TGCAGCGTCCCGGGACAGGGGTCGGGCACTGAAGCTTTCTTT
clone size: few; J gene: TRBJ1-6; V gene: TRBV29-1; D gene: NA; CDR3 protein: CSVGDGHNSPLHF; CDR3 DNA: TGCAGCGTTGGAGACGGGCATAATTCACCCCTCCACTTT
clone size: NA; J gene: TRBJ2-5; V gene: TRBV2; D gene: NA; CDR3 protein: CASGYEGETQYF; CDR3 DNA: TGTGCCAGCGGCTACGAGGGGGAGACCCAGTACTTC
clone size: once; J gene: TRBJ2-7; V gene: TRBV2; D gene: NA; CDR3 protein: CASSVADEQYF; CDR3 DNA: TGTGCCAGCAGTGTTGCAGACGAGCAGTACTTC
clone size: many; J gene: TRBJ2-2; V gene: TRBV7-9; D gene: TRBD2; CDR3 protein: CASSSLTGRGNTGELFF; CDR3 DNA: TGTGCCAGCAGCTCCCTAACGGGGAGGGGAAACACCGGGGAGCTGTTTTTT
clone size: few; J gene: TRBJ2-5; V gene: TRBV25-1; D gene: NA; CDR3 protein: CASSELRSRGGETQYF; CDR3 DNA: TGTGCCAGCAGTGAACTGAGGTCGAGAGGTGGAGAGACCCAGTACTTC
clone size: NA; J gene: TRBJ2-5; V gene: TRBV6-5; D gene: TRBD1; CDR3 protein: CASSEEPTGGYPKETQYF; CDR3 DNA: TGTGCCAGCAGTGAAGAACCGACAGGGGGATACCCAAAAGAGACCCAGTACTTC
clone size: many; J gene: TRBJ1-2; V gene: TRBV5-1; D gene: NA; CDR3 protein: CASSLGAGGLNYGYTF; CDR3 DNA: TGCGCCAGCAGCTTGGGGGCAGGTGGCCTTAACTATGGCTACACCTTC
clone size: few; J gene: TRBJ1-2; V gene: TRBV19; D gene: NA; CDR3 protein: CASSSRGTARVNYGYTF; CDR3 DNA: TGTGCCAGTAGTTCGCGCGGGACGGCGAGGGTTAACTATGGCTACACCTTC
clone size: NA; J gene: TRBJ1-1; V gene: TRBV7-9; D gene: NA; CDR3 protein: CAITPSLSQNAEAFF; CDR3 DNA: TGTGCCATCACCCCCTCCCTTTCACAGAACGCTGAAGCTTTCTTT
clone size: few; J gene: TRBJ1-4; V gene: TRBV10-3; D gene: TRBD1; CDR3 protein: CAISENRGEKLFF; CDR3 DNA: TGTGCCATCAGTGAGAACAGGGGAGAAAAACTGTTTTTT
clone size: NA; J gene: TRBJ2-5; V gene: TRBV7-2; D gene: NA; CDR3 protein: CASSKLGANQPQYF; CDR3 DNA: TGTGCCAGCAGCAAGCTGGGGGCCAATCAGCCCCAGTACTTC
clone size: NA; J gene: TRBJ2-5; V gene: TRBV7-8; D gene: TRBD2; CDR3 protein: CASSLGGTSAETQYF; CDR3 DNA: TGTGCCAGCAGCTTAGGGGGGACTAGCGCAGAGACCCAGTACTTC
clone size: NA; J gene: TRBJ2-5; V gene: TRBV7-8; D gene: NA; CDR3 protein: CASSLGGTAEKETQYF; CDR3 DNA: TGTGCCAGCAGCTTAGGGGGAACAGCTGAAAAAGAGACCCAGTACTTC
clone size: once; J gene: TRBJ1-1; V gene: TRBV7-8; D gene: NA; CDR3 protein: CASRGRWGSKNTEAFF; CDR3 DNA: TGTGCCAGCAGGGGCCGGTGGGGGAGTAAGAACACTGAAGCTTTCTTT
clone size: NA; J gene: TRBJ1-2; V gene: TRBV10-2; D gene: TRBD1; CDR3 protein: CASSPHRGQEANYGYTF; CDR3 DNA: TGCGCCAGCAGCCCCCACAGGGGGCAGGAAGCTAACTATGGCTACACCTTC
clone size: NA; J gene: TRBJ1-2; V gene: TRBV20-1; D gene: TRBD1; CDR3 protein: CSAREGQGSDGYTF; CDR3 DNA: TGCAGTGCTAGAGAGGGACAGGGGTCTGATGGCTACACCTTC